This T cell receptor beta chain stems from a study of blood T cell repertoires in COVID-19. The CDR3 sequence is 17 residues long. The J segment lost 1 base and the V segment lost 5 bases, leaving 12 bases of the junction unmatched. CDR1 SEHNR and CDR2 FQNEAQ come from the germline V gene (reference sequence). A single count supports this clone. Clinical history reported by participants formed the basis on which cohorts were assigned. The assay was immunoSEQ multiplex PCR, and TCRdb's table has in-frame clones only and misses some. Among under 450,000 clones listed, more than 70% were seen once. The chain employs TRBV7-9 and TRBJ2-5; TRBD1 matches 8 bases. The sequence derives from a man aged 30-40 years who had recovered from COVID-19. Sequenced sample: PBMCs or T cells enriched from blood (not recorded which). CDR3 DNA: TGTGCCAGCAGCCTACCTCTTCAGGGGGCCAGCCAAGAGACCCAGTACTTC. This encodes CASSLPLQGASQETQYF. The full variable domain, rest sourced from reference TRBV7-9 and TRBJ2-5, is DTGVSQNPRHKITKRGQNVTFRCDPISEHNRLYWYRQTLGQGPEFLTYFQNEAQLEKSRLLSDRFSAERPKGSFSTLEIQRTEQGDSAMYLCASSLPLQGASQETQYFGPGTRLLVL.